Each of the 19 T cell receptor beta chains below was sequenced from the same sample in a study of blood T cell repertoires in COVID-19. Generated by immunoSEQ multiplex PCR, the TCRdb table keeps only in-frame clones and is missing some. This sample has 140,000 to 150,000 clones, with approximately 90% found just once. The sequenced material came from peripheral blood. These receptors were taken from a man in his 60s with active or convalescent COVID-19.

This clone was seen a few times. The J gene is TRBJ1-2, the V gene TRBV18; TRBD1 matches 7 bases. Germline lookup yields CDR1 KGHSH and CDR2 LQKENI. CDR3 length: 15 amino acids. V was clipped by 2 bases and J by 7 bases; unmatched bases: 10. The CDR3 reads CASSPGFDRVVGYTF. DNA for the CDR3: TGTGCCAGCTCACCAGGATTCGACAGGGTTGTTGGCTACACCTTC.

In DNA form, the CDR3 reads TGTGCCTGGGCGCCGCGAAGTTACGAGCAGTACTTC. Translating gives CAWAPRSYEQYF. The chain couples TRBV30 to TRBJ2-7; D unclear. The CDR3 contains 12 residues. V dropped 5 bases and J dropped 4 bases, with 12 bases sitting between them. Germline V gene sequence: CDR1 GTSNPN, CDR2 SVGIG (reference sequence).

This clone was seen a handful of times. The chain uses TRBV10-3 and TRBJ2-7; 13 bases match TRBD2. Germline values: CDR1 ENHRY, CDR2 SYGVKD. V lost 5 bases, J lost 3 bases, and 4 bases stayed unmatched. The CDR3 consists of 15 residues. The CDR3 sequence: CAISKLAGGNYEQYF. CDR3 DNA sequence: TGTGCCATCAGTAAACTAGCGGGGGGGAACTACGAGCAGTACTTC.

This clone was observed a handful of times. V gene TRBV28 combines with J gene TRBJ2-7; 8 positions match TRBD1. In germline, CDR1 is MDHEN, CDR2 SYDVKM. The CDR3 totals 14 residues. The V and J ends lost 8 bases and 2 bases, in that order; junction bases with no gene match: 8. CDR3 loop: CASYDRGPTYEQYF. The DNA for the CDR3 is TGTGCCAGCTACGACAGGGGCCCAACCTACGAGCAGTACTTC.

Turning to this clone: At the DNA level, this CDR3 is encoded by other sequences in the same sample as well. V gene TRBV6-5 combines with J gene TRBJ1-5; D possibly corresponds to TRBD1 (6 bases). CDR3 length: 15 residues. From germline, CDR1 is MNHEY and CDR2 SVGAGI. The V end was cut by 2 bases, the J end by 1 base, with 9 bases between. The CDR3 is CASSYRQDSNQPQHF. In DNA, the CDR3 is TGTGCCAGCAGTTACCGACAGGACAGCAATCAGCCCCAGCATTTT.

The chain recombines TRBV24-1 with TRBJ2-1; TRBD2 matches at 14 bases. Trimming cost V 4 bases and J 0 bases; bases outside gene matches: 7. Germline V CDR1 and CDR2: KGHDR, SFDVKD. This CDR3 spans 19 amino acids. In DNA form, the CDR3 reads TGTGCCACCAGTGACCCGGGACTAGCGGGGGTTAGCTCCTACAATGAGCAGTTCTTC. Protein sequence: CATSDPGLAGVSSYNEQFF.

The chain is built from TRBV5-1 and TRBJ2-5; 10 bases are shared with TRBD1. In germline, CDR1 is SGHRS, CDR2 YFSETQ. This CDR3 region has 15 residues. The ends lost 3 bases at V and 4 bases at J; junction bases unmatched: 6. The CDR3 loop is CASSSGDRGGETQYF. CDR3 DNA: TGCGCCAGCAGCTCCGGGGACAGGGGAGGAGAGACCCAGTACTTC.

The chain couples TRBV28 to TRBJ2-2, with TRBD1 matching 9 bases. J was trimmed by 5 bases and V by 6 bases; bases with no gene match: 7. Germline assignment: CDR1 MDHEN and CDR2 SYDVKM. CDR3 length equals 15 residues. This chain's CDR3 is CASRPGTGPTGELFF. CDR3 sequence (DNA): TGTGCCAGCAGACCCGGGACAGGGCCAACCGGGGAGCTGTTTTTT.

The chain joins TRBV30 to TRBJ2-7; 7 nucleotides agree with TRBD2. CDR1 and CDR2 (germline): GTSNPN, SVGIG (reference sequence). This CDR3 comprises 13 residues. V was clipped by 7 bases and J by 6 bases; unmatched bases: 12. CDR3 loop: CASGGNGFSEQYF. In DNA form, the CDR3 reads TGTGCCTCCGGGGGGAATGGGTTTTCCGAGCAGTACTTC.

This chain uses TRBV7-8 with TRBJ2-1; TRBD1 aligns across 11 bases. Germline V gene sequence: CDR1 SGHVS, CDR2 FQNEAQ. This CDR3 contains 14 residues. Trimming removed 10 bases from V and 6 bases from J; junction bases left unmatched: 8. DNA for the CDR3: TGTGCCACCATGTCCGGGACAGGGGGCAATGAGCAGTTCTTC. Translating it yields CATMSGTGGNEQFF.

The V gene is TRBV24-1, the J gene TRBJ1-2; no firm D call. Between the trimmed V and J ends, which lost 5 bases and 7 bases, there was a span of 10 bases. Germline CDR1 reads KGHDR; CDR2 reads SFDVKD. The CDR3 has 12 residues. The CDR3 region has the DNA TGTGCCACCAGTGGTTCCTCCGTTGGCTACACCTTC. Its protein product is CATSGSSVGYTF.

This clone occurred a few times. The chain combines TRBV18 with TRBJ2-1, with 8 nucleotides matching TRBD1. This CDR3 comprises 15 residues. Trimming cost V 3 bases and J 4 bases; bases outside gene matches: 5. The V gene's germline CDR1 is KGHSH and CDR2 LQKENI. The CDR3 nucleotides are TGTGCCAGCTCACCGGGGACAGGAGTTTACAATGAGCAGTTCTTC. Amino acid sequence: CASSPGTGVYNEQFF.

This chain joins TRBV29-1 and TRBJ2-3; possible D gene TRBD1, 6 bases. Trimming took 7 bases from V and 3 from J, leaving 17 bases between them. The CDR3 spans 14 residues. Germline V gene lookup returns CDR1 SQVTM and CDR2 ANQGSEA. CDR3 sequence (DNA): TGCAGCGGGCGCGCTTCCACAGGGACAGATACGCAGTATTTT. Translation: CSGRASTGTDTQYF.

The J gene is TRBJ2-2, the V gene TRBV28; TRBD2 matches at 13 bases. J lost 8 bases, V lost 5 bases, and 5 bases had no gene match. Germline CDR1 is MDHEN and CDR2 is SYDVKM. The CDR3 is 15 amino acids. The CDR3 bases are TGTGCCAGCAGTGACCCGGGACTAGCGGGGGGGGAGCTGTTTTTT. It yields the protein CASSDPGLAGGELFF.

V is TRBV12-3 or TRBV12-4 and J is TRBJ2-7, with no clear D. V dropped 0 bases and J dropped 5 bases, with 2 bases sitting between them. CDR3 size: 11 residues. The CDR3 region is CASSLANEQYF. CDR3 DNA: TGTGCCAGCAGTTTAGCCAACGAGCAGTACTTC.

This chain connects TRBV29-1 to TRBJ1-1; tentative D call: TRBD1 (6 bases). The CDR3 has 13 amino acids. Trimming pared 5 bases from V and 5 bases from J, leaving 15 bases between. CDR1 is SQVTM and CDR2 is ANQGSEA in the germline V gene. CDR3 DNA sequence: TGCAGCGTTTACCAGGGGTTAGGGACTGAAGCTTTCTTT. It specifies CSVYQGLGTEAFF. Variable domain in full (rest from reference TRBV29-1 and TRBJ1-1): SAVISQKPSRDICQRGTSLTIQCQVDSQVTMMFWYRQQPGQSLTLIATANQGSEATYESGFVIDKFPISRPNLTFSTLTVSNMSPEDSSIYLCSVYQGLGTEAFFGQGTRLTVV.

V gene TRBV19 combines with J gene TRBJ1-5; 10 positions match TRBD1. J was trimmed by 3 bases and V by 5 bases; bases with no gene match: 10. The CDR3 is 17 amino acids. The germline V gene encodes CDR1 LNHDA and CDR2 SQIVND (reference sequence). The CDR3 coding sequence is TGTGCCAGTAGTCAATATGGGGGGACAGGGGACAATCAGCCCCAGCATTTT. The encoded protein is CASSQYGGTGDNQPQHF.

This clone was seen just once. The CDR3 loop reads CASSLRRNTEAFF. In nucleotides, the CDR3 is TGTGCCAGTAGCTTAAGGAGGAACACTGAAGCTTTCTTT. This chain links TRBV19 with TRBJ1-1, with no clear D. Trimming pared 6 bases from V and 1 base from J, leaving 9 bases between. From germline, CDR1 is LNHDA and CDR2 SQIVND (reference sequence). This CDR3 spans 13 amino acids.

CDR3 amino acids: CASSEASSGGPFGETQYF. In nucleotides, the CDR3 is TGTGCCAGCAGTGAAGCCTCTAGCGGGGGGCCTTTCGGAGAGACCCAGTACTTC. V usage is TRBV2 and J usage is TRBJ2-5; TRBD2 matches 11 bases. The CDR3 loop spans 18 amino acids. J was trimmed by 4 bases and V by 0 bases; bases with no gene match: 10. The V gene's germline CDR1 is SNHLY and CDR2 FYNNEI.